The entry below describes one T cell receptor beta chain. The antigen remains undetermined. These data are taken from a study of cytomegalovirus exposure and HLA in healthy donors. J gave up 0 bases and V 2 bases, and 10 bases lay outside the gene matches. Germline CDR1 and CDR2: GTSNPN and SVGIG (reference sequence). CDR3 length: 17 amino acids. Use of 60 Vbeta and 13 Jbeta primers characterized the PCR. The data were produced by immunoSEQ multiplex PCR, yet TCRdb's version contains in-frame clones alone and is incomplete. The sample lists roughly 120,000 clones; over 65% were seen once. Study-wide findings and caveats: The number of N-insertions in an Asian-associated ancestry cluster was reportedly below the approximately 700-donor mean in a later analysis. Evidence from a later analysis indicated that most CMV-associated TCR beta chains looked HLA-restricted.

The chain links TRBV30 to TRBJ2-1, with 7 positions matching TRBD2. The sequence came from a woman in her 30s in good health and CMV-seropositive. Sample: PBMCs. The CDR3 DNA is TGTGCCTGGAGTCCCTACCGGACTAGTAGCTCCTACAATGAGCAGTTCTTC. Protein sequence: CAWSPYRTSSSYNEQFF.